The 9 T cell receptor beta chains below were found in one sample sequenced in a study of prognosis after radiotherapy for stage I lung cancer. TCR beta CDR3 was amplified from genomic DNA by two-round multiplex PCR. Primers targeting each individual TRBV and TRBJ gene were applied in first-round PCR. TCRdb re-analysed the multiplex PCR reads in MiXCR, keeping a single row per CDR3 protein. The sample shows over 15,000 distinct CDR3 sequences, around two fifths of them seen only once. The sample consisted of PBMCs, taken before or after stereotactic body radiation therapy (not recorded which). The receptors shown here come from a donor aged 50 or older with non-small cell lung cancer.

This clonotype was observed many times. The rearrangement uses TRBV5-1 and TRBJ2-2; possibly TRBD2 for D (5 bases). This CDR3 region has 17 residues. Germline CDR1 SGHRS, CDR2 YFSETQ. Trimming cost V 1 base and J 0 bases, with 13 bases left between them. The DNA of the CDR3 is TGCGCCAGCAGCTTGATCGGCAGCGGAGCGAACACCGGGGAGCTGTTTTTT. Translation gives CASSLIGSGANTGELFF.

The chain has TRBV28 and TRBJ1-2; D possibly corresponds to TRBD1 (6 bases). V dropped 3 bases and J dropped 5 bases, with 16 bases sitting between them. Germline assignment: CDR1 MDHEN and CDR2 SYDVKM. The CDR3 spans 15 residues. The CDR3 nucleotides read TGTGCCAGCAGTTTTGGCGGGGGGGCGAGGTATGGCTACACCTTC. Its translation: CASSFGGGARYGYTF.

This chain connects TRBV25-1 to TRBJ2-7; D is possibly TRBD1 (5 bases). The germline CDR1 and CDR2 sequences are MGHDK and SYGVNS. V shed 6 bases and J shed 7 bases, with 13 bases lying between them. There are 12 residues in the CDR3. CDR3 loop: CASRGPYREQYF. CDR3 nucleotides: TGTGCCAGCAGGGGGCCATACCGGGAGCAGTACTTC.

As regards this clonotype: A read error may account for a junction end that differs from germline. The gene calls are TRBV6-1 and TRBJ1-3; 8 positions match TRBD1. From germline, CDR1 is MNHNS and CDR2 SASEGT. The CDR3 length is 12 residues. The CDR3 nucleotides are TGTGCCAGCAGCAACGGACAGGGCGCCGCTCTTTTT. Its protein product is CASSNGQGAALF.

This clonotype was observed a handful of times. This may be a read error, as it is one base from a much larger clone. V gene TRBV29-1 combines with J gene TRBJ2-5; D gene unclear. Germline CDR1 reads SQVTM; CDR2 reads ANQGSEA. The length of the CDR3 is 12 residues. CDR3 nucleotide sequence: TGCAGCGTCCGAGTGAGGCAAGAGACCCATTACTTC. Translation: CSVRVRQETHYF.

This clonotype is medium-sized. The CDR3 loop is CASSERPVYGYTF. CDR3 nucleotide sequence: TGTGCCAGCAGTGAGAGGCCCGTTTATGGCTACACCTTC. The V call is TRBV6-1, the J call TRBJ1-2; D call uncertain. CDR1 MNHNS and CDR2 SASEGT come from the germline V gene. Deletions cut 3 bases from V and 5 bases from J, with 10 bases between. The CDR3 consists of 13 residues.

By sample fraction, this clonotype is medium-sized. The chain is built from TRBV28 and TRBJ2-7; TRBD1 or TRBD2 may be the D gene (5 bases each). This CDR3 contains 15 residues. Germline CDR1 reads MDHEN; CDR2 reads SYDVKM. Trimming pared 5 bases from V and 3 bases from J, leaving 17 bases between. The CDR3 loop reads CASSLTGAGSYEQYF. The CDR3 DNA follows: TGTGCCAGCAGTCTAACCGGGGCAGGGAGCTACGAGCAGTACTTC.

The chain links TRBV20-1 to TRBJ1-1; 8 bases align to TRBD1. This CDR3 has 14 residues. The V segment lost 3 bases and the J segment 4 bases; nucleotides outside the gene matches: 7. Looked up from germline, CDR1 is DFQATT and CDR2 is SNEGSKA (reference sequence). The CDR3, as DNA: TGCAGTGCTAGGGTTACAGGGGGTTTCACTGAAGCTTTCTTT. This translates into CSARVTGGFTEAFF.

With respect to this clonotype: A far more abundant clone sits one base away, making this likely a read error. The chain is built from TRBV12-3 or TRBV12-4 and TRBJ2-5, with 9 nucleotides matching TRBD2. This CDR3 contains 15 residues. The CDR3 sequence is CASTSFGSGRNEQSF. In nucleotides, the CDR3 is TGTGCCAGCACCTCTTTCGGGAGCGGGAGGAATGAGCAGTCCTTC.